This TCR beta chain is from a study of T cell responses to AZD1222 COVID-19 vaccine. Study details: Pooled samples include second doses given at about 4 or 12 weeks.

General observations from the study: Epitopes outside B.1.351 and B.1.1.7 mutated regions reportedly drew nearly half of spike TCRs. Two doses of AZD1222 preceded a rise in Spike-specific TCR breadth and depth. The study sampled repertoires only after the peak T cell response.

Profiling relied on immunoSEQ multiplex PCR, and the TCRdb table lists in-frame clones only, not all of them. The sample comprises over 65,000 clones, 70% to 90% of which are singletons, and roughly 7.7% rests with the top ten. V dropped 0 bases and J dropped 1; count of bases not matched to a gene: 3. This CDR3 is 16 amino acids long. Germline V CDR1 and CDR2: SGHRS, YFSETQ. A word on this clone: The antigen is not known.

The rearrangement uses TRBV5-1 and TRBJ2-5; 10 positions agree with TRBD2. This TCR was recovered from an adult in good health. Sequenced material: peripheral blood, taken on day 0 of AZD1222 vaccination. CDR3 residues: CASSLVLAGAQETQYF. The CDR3 coding sequence is TGCGCCAGCAGCTTGGTCCTAGCGGGGGCCCAAGAGACCCAGTACTTC. The complete variable domain, with remaining parts taken from reference TRBV5-1 and TRBJ2-5, reads KAGVTQTPRYLIKTRGQQVTLSCSPISGHRSVSWYQQTPGQGLQFLFEYFSETQRNKGNFPGRFSGRQFSNSRSEMNVSTLELGDSALYLCASSLVLAGAQETQYFGPGTRLLVL.